This T cell receptor beta chain was retrieved from a study of blood T cell repertoires in COVID-19. Study-level information: Some COVID-19 samples were acute and others convalescent; all came from the United States, Italy and Spain. PBMCs, B-cell-depleted T cells, or T cells were the source of the cDNA or gDNA that made up the material.

In the original workflow: Using reference gene primer amplification, nucleated cell counts were estimated. TCRdb keeps only in-frame clones here, not all; method: immunoSEQ multiplex PCR. Clone size and the V and J calls come from that table; the DNA yielded D and trimming. The sample has roughly 300,000 clones, 85% seen once. CDR3 length: 12 residues. The V end was cut by 6 bases, the J end by 6 bases, with 8 bases between. Germline V gene lookup returns CDR1 SGHNT and CDR2 YENEEA. The sequenced material came from peripheral blood. The receptor was isolated from a human donor in a cohort sampled during active COVID-19. This chain links TRBV11-3 with TRBJ2-2; the D is unclear. The CDR3, as DNA: TGTGCCAGCAGTGATCGAGCCGGGGAGCTGTTTTTT. Protein sequence: CASSDRAGELFF.